The clone carrying this T cell receptor (beta chain) has just a few counts. Its cognate antigen is unknown. This sample is drawn from a study of post-analysis software for immune sequencing data. Libraries were made from TCR beta cDNA, and they carried unique molecular identifiers. TCRdb called the PCR reads again in MiXCR, with one record for every CDR3 protein. The sample includes fewer than 900,000 distinct CDR3 sequences, around 42% of them seen just once. Germline CDR1 is SGHRS and CDR2 is YFSETQ. V dropped 4 bases and J dropped 5 bases, with 17 bases sitting between them. This CDR3 contains 15 residues. Study conclusions and caveats: When patients were compared with controls, a handful of TRBV segments were more frequent, TRBV5-6, TRBV5-1 and TRBV20-1 among them.

The sample was blood. V and J are TRBV5-1 and TRBJ2-3; the D call may be TRBD1 or TRBD2 (6 bases each). The TCR comes from a girl aged 10-17 years with multiple sclerosis. CDR3 DNA: TGCGCCAGCAGCCCTGGGCGGGAAGGGGGAGATACGCAGTATTTT. This sequence encodes CASSPGREGGDTQYF.